This TCR beta chain was retrieved from a study of PD-1 blockade in mismatch repair-deficient tumors. Study-level information: Patients had eleven to twelve mismatch repair-deficient cancer types, all previously treated and progressing. Study results and caveats: Rapid post-treatment expansion, then contraction, generally preceding radiologic response, marked tumor-resident clones.

Profiled with immunoSEQ multiplex PCR; TCRdb holds only in-frame clones, not every one. This sample has some 22,000 clones; roughly 86% occur once, and the top ten carry roughly 15%. The CDR3 covers 15 residues. With 4 bases clipped from V and 3 bases from J, the junction kept 5 bases outside the gene matches. Germline V gene lookup returns CDR1 SGDLS and CDR2 YYNGEE. A word on this clone: Antigen specificity is unknown.

Mismatch repair deficiency was confirmed in all patients, by PCR or immunohistochemistry. TCRs were sequenced from a few patients responding to pembrolizumab. The chain has TRBV9 and TRBJ1-4; TRBD1 matches 8 bases. The source of this sequence is an adult with mismatch repair-deficient cancer. The sample in question was peripheral blood, obtained 2 weeks after starting pembrolizumab. The CDR3 is CASSPRTGSNEKLFF. The CDR3 coding sequence is TGTGCCAGCAGCCCCCGGACAGGGTCTAATGAAAAACTGTTTTTT. The full variable domain, rest sourced from reference TRBV9 and TRBJ1-4, is DSGVTQTPKHLITATGQRVTLRCSPRSGDLSVYWYQQSLDQGLQFLIQYYNGEERAKGNILERFSAQQFPDLHSELNLSSLELGDSALYFCASSPRTGSNEKLFFGSGTQLSVL.